Each of the 3 T cell receptor beta chains below was sequenced from the same sample in a study of T cell clones after liver transplantation. The data were produced by immunoSEQ multiplex PCR, yet TCRdb's version contains in-frame clones alone and is incomplete. The table shows 72,000 or so clones, with around 78% occurring only once. This sample comprised CD4+ T cells from blood, obtained at the 22-month timepoint. These receptors all come from a human patient who received a liver transplant. The graft donor may have given rise to some T cells.

The rearrangement uses TRBV19 and TRBJ1-6, with TRBD1 as a possible D gene (5 bases). V lost 4 bases and J 8 bases, leaving 9 bases between the germline ends. The CDR3 totals 13 residues. CDR1 is LNHDA, CDR2 SQIVND, per germline (reference sequence). The CDR3: CASSTGGDSPLHF. DNA for the CDR3: TGTGCCAGTAGTACAGGAGGGGATTCACCCCTCCACTTT.

The rearrangement joins TRBV4-3 to TRBJ2-5; D is ambiguous. Trimming removed 0 bases at V and 4 bases at J, with 15 bases between. CDR3 length: 16 residues. Germline lookup yields CDR1 LGHNA and CDR2 YSLEER. The CDR3, as DNA: TGCGCCAGCAGCCAAGAAATAGGCAGTTTGGGAGAGACCCAGTACTTC. Translated, it gives CASSQEIGSLGETQYF.

The CDR3 DNA reads as TGTGCCAGCAGCAAGACAGGGGACGGACATTCTGAAGCTTTCTTT. This encodes CASSKTGDGHSEAFF. The chain joins TRBV7-3 to TRBJ1-1; 8 bases are shared with TRBD1. There are 15 residues in the CDR3. CDR1 is SGHTA and CDR2 is FQGTGA in the germline V gene. Unmatched junction bases numbered 11, after V lost 5 bases and J lost 6 bases.